A single T cell receptor (beta chain) is shown here with its context. The source of the sample is a study of blood T cell repertoires in COVID-19. CDR1 is MNHEY, CDR2 SVGEGT, per germline. CDR3 length equals 13 residues. Trimming cost V 2 bases and J 14 bases; bases outside gene matches: 9. In the authors' workflow: The authors estimated nucleated cell counts from reference gene primer amplification. Assay used: immunoSEQ multiplex PCR; TCRdb lists only in-frame clones, some missing. That table furnishes V, J and clone size, whereas the DNA furnished D and trimming. There are 95,000 to 110,000 clones in the sample; roughly 80% occur only once, and more than 20% lies in the top ten.

This receptor was identified in a man between 60 and 75 years old with acute or convalescent COVID-19. V and J are TRBV6-2 or TRBV6-3 and TRBJ1-2, with 9 nucleotides matching TRBD1. Sequenced material: peripheral blood. The CDR3: CASSYGDRARVTF. CDR3 coding DNA: TGTGCCAGCAGTTACGGGGACAGGGCCCGCGTGACCTTC.